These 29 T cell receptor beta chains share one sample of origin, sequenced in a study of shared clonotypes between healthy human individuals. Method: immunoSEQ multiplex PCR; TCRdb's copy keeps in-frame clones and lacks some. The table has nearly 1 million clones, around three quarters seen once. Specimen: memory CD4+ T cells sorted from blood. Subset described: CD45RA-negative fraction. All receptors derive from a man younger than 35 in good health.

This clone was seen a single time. The CDR3: CASSSGTGSSYEQYF. CDR3 in DNA: TGTGCCAGCAGTTCCGGGACAGGTTCCTCCTACGAGCAGTACTTC. The chain joins TRBV6-6 to TRBJ2-7; 8 nucleotides match TRBD1. This CDR3 spans 15 amino acids. Per germline, CDR1 MNHNY and CDR2 SVGAGI (reference sequence). J was trimmed by 0 bases and V by 4 bases; bases with no gene match: 5.

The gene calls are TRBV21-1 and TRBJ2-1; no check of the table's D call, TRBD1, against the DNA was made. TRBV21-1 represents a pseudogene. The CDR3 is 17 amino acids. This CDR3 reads CASSTARGPNLRNEQFF. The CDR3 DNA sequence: TGTGCCAGCAGCACCGCCAGGGGGCCGAACCTCAGGAATGAGCAGTTCTTC.

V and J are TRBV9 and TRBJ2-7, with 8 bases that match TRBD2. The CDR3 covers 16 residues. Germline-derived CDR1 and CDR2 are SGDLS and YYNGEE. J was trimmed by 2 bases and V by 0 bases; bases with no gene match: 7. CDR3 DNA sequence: TGTGCCAGCAGCGTAGATGCTAGCGGGTTAACCTACGAGCAGTACTTC. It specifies CASSVDASGLTYEQYF.

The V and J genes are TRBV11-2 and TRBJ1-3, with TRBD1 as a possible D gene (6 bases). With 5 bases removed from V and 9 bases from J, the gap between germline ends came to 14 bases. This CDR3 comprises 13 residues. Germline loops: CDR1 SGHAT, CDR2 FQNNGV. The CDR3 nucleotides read TGTGCCAGCAGCCAAGGACAGATAAGCACCATATATTTT. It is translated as CASSQGQISTIYF.

CDR3 bases: TGTGCCAGCAGACCCGGGACAGTTTCAGATACGCAGTATTTT. Its protein is CASRPGTVSDTQYF. The chain uses TRBV13 and TRBJ2-3; 7 bases line up with TRBD1. The CDR3 totals 14 residues. V was pared by 6 bases and J by 4 bases, with 7 bases of the junction left unmatched. From germline, CDR1 is PRHDT and CDR2 FYEKMQ (reference sequence). The whole variable domain, filled in from reference TRBV13 and TRBJ2-3, reads AAGVIQSPRHLIKEKRETATLKCYPIPRHDTVYWYQQGPGQDPQFLISFYEKMQSDKGSIPDRFSAQQFSDYHSELNMSSLELGDSALYFCASRPGTVSDTQYFGPGTRLTVL.

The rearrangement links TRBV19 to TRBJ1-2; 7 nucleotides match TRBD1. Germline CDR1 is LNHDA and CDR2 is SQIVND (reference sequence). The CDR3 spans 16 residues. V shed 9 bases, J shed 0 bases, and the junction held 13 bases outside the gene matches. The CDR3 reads CASLRAPGQPNYGYTF. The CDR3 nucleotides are TGTGCCAGCCTGAGGGCCCCGGGACAGCCTAACTATGGCTACACCTTC. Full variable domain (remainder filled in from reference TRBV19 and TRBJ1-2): DGGITQSPKYLFRKEGQNVTLSCEQNLNHDAMYWYRQDPGQGLRLIYYSQIVNDFQKGDIAEGYSVSREKKESFPLTVTSAQKNPTAFYLCASLRAPGQPNYGYTFGSGTRLTVV.

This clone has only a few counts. The CDR3 reads CASRIEETQYF. In DNA, the CDR3 is TGTGCCAGCAGGATAGAAGAGACCCAGTACTTC. The chain recombines TRBV6-6 with TRBJ2-5; no definite D call. This CDR3 region has 11 residues. Germline V gene lookup returns CDR1 MNHNY and CDR2 SVGAGI (reference sequence). Trimming took 6 bases from V and 3 from J, leaving 5 bases between them.

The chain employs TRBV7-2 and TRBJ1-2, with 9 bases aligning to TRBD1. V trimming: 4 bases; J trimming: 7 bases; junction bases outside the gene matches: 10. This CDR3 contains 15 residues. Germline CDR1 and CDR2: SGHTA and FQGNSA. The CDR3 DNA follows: TGTGCCAGCAGCTCCTACTCCGGGACAGGGCTTGGCTACACCTTC. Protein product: CASSSYSGTGLGYTF.

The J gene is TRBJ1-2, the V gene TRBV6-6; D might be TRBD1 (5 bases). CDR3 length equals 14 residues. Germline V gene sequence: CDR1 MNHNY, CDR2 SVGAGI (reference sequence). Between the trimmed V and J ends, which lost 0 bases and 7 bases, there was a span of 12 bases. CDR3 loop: CASSYSEGAGGYTF. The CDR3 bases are TGTGCCAGCAGTTACTCGGAAGGGGCGGGTGGCTACACCTTC.

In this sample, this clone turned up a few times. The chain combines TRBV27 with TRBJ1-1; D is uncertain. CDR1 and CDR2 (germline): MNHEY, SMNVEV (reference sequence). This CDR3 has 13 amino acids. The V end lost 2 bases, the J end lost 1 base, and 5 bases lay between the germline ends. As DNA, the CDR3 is TGTGCCAGCAGTTTAACATGGAACACTGAAGCTTTCTTT. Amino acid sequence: CASSLTWNTEAFF.

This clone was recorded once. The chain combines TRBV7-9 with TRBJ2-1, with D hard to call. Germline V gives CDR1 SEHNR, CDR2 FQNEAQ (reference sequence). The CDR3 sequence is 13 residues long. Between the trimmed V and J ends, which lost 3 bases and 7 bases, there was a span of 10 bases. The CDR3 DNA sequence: TGTGCCAGCAGCTTCTGGTTAGAAAATGAGCAGTTCTTC. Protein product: CASSFWLENEQFF.

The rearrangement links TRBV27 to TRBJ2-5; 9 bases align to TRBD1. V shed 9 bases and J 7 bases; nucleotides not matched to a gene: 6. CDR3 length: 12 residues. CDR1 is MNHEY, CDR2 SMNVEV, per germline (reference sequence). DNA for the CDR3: TGTGCCAGTAGGGGACAGGGAGGGACCCAGTACTTC. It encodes CASRGQGGTQYF.

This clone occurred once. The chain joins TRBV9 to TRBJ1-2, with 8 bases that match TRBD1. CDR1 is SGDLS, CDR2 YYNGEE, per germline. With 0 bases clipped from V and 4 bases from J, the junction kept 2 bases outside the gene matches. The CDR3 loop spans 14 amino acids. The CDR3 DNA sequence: TGTGCCAGCAGCGTAGGAGACAGGGGCTATGGCTACACCTTC. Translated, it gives CASSVGDRGYGYTF. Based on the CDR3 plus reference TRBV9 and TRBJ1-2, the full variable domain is DSGVTQTPKHLITATGQRVTLRCSPRSGDLSVYWYQQSLDQGLQFLIQYYNGEERAKGNILERFSAQQFPDLHSELNLSSLELGDSALYFCASSVGDRGYGYTFGSGTRLTVV.

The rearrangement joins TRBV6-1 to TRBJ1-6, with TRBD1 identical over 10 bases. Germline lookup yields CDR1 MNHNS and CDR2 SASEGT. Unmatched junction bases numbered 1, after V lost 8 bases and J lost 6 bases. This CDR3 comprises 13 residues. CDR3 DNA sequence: TGTGCCAGCGGGGACAGGGGTAATTCACCCCTCCACTTT. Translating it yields CASGDRGNSPLHF.

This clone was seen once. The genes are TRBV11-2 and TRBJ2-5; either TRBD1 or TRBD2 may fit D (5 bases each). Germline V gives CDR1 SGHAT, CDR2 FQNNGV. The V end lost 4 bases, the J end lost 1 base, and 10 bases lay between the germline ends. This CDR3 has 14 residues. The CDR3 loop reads CASSWAGTQETQYF. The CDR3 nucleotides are TGTGCCAGCAGCTGGGCCGGGACCCAAGAGACCCAGTACTTC.

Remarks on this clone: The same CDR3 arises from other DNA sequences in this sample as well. The CDR3 bases are TGCGCCAGCAGCTCCCGGGCGGGGGGAGGCACAGATACGCAGTATTTT. Its protein product is CASSSRAGGGTDTQYF. V is TRBV5-1 and J is TRBJ2-3, with TRBD2 matching 8 bases. J was trimmed by 1 base and V by 3 bases; bases with no gene match: 7. Germline V CDR1 and CDR2: SGHRS, YFSETQ. This CDR3 comprises 16 residues.

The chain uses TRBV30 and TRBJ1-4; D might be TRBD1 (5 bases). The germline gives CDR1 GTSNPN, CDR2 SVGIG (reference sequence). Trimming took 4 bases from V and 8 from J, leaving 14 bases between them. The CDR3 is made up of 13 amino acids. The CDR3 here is CAWNTYGAEKLFF. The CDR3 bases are TGTGCCTGGAATACGTATGGGGCGGAAAAACTGTTTTTT.

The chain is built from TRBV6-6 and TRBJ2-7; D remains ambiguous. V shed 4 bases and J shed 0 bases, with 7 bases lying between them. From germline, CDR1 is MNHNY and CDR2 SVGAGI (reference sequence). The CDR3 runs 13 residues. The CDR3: CASSFGISYEQYF. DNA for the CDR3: TGTGCCAGCAGTTTTGGTATCTCCTACGAGCAGTACTTC.

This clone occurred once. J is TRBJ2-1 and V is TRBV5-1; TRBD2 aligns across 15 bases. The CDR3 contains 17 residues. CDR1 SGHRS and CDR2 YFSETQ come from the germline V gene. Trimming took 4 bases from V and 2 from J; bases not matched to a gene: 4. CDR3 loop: CASSPRTSGGAYNEQFF. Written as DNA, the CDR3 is TGCGCCAGCAGCCCGAGGACTAGCGGGGGGGCCTACAATGAGCAGTTCTTC.

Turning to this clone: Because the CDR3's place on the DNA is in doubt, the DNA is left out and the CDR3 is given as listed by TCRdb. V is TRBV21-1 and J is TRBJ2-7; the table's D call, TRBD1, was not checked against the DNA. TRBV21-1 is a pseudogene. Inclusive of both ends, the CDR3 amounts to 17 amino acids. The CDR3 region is CASSKWGQGASSYEQYF.

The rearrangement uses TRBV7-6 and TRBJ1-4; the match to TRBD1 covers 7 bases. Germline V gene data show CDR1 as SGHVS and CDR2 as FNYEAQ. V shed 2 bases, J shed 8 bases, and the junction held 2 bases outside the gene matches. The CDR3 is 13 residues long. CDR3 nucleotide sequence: TGTGCCAGCAGCTTAACAGGGGCGGAAAAACTGTTTTTT. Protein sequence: CASSLTGAEKLFF.

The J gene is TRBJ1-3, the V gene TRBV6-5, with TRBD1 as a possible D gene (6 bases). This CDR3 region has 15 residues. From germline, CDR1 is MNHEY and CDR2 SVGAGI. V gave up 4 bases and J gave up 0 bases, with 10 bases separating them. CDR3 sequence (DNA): TGTGCCAGCAGTTCTGACAGGAGCTCTGGAAACACCATATATTTT. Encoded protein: CASSSDRSSGNTIYF.

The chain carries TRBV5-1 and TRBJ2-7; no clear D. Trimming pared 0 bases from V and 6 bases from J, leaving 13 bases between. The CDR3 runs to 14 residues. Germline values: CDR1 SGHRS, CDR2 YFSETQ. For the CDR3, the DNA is TGCGCCAGCAGCTTGGGACGGTCGAACGGCGAGCAGTACTTC. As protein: CASSLGRSNGEQYF.

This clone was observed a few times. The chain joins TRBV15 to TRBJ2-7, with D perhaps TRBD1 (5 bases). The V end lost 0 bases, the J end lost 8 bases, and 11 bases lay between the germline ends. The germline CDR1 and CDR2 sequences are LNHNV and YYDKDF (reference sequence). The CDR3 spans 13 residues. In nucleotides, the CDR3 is TGTGCCACCAGCAGAGAGATGGGGCGCCAGCAGTACTTC. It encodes CATSREMGRQQYF.

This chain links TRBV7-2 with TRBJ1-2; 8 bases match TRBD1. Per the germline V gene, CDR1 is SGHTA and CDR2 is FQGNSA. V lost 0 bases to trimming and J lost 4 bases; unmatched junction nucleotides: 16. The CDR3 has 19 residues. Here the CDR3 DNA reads TGTGCCAGCAGCTTAGCAGCATCCTCCGACAGGGGTAGATCCTATGGCTACACCTTC. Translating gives CASSLAASSDRGRSYGYTF. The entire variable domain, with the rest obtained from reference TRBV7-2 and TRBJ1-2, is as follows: GAGVSQSPSNKVTEKGKDVELRCDPISGHTALYWYRQSLGQGLEFLIYFQGNSAPDKSGLPSDRFSAERTGGSVSTLTIQRTQQEDSAVYLCASSLAASSDRGRSYGYTFGSGTRLTVV.

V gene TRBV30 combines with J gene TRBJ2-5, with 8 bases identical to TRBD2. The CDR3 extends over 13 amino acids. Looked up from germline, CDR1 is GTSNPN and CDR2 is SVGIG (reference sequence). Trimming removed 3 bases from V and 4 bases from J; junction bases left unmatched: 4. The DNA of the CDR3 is TGTGCCTGGAGCGGGGGGGAGGGAGAGACCCAGTACTTC. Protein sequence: CAWSGGEGETQYF. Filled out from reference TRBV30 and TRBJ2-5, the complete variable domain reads SQTIHQWPATLVQPVGSPLSLECTVEGTSNPNLYWYRQAAGRGLQLLFYSVGIGQISSEVPQNLSASRPQDRQFILSSKKLLLSDSGFYLCAWSGGEGETQYFGPGTRLLVL.

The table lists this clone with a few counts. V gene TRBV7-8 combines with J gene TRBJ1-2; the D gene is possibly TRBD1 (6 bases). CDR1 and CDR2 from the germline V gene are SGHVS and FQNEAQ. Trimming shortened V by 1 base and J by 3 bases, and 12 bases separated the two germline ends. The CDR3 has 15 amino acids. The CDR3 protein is CASSLGTASYYGYTF. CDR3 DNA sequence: TGTGCCAGCAGCTTAGGGACAGCCTCCTACTATGGCTACACCTTC.

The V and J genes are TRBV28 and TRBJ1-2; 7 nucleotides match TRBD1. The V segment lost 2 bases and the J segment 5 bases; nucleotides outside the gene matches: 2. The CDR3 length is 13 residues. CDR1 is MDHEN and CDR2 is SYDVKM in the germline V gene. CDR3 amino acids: CASSLGGQYGYTF. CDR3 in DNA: TGTGCCAGCAGTTTAGGGGGACAGTATGGCTACACCTTC.

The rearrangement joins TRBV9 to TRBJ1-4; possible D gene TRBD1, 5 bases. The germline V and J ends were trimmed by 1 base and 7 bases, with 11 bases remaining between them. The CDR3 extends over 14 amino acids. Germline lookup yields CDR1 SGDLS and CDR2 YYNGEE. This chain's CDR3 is CASSVTRDGEKLFF. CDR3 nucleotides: TGTGCCAGCAGCGTAACCAGGGACGGTGAAAAACTGTTTTTT.